This T cell receptor beta chain emerged from a study of blood T cell repertoires in COVID-19. For the study at large: T cells, B-cell-depleted T cells, or PBMCs provided the cDNA or gDNA that served as material.

The protocol was immunoSEQ multiplex PCR, while the TCRdb copy is restricted to in-frame clones and leaves out a portion. The table shows about 100,000 clones, with just under 85% occurring only once. Sequencing used peripheral blood. The TCR originated in a man aged 45 to 65 with active or convalescent COVID-19.

The CDR3 DNA follows: TGTGCCAGCAGCGCCGGACAGGACACTGAAGCTTTCTTT. Translation gives CASSAGQDTEAFF. The chain recombines TRBV9 with TRBJ1-1; 7 bases fit TRBD1. Germline values: CDR1 SGDLS, CDR2 YYNGEE. The ends lost 3 bases at V and 3 bases at J; junction bases unmatched: 2. The CDR3 is made up of 13 amino acids.